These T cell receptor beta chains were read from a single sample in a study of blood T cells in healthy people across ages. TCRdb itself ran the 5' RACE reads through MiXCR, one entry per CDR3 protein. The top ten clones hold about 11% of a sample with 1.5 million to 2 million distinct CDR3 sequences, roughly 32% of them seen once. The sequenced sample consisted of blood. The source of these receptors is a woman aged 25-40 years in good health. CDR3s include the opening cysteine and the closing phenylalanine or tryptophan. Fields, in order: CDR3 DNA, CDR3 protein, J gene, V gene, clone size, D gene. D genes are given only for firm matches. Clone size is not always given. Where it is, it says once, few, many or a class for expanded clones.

TGTGCCAGCGCTAAGATCAGCTCCTACAATGAGCAGTTCTTC,CASAKISSYNEQFF,TRBJ2-1,TRBV6-4,few,.
TGTGCCAGCAGCCAGGGACAGGCTAGCAATCAGCCCCAGCATTTT,CASSQGQASNQPQHF,TRBJ1-5,TRBV5-8,few,TRBD1
TGCGCCAGCAGTGTCTGGTTAGCCAAAAACATTCAGTACTTC,CASSVWLAKNIQYF,TRBJ2-4,TRBV10-1,few,.
TGTGCCAGCAGCGTCGACAAGACAGGGAATACGCAGTATTTT,CASSVDKTGNTQYF,TRBJ2-3,TRBV9,few,TRBD1
TGTGCCAGCAGTTTATACAGCCCTGGCTCCTACGAGCAGTACTTC,CASSLYSPGSYEQYF,TRBJ2-7,TRBV28,few,.
TGTGCCACCAGTGATGTACAGGAGACTGAAGCTTTCTTT,CATSDVQETEAFF,TRBJ1-1,TRBV24-1,.,.
TGTGCCAGCAGTGAATCGGGACTAGCGGGCCGAGATACGCAGTATTTT,CASSESGLAGRDTQYF,TRBJ2-3,TRBV6-1,.,TRBD2
TGTGCCAGCTCACCAGGGGACGGACCCTACGAGCAGTACTTC,CASSPGDGPYEQYF,TRBJ2-7,TRBV18,.,.
TGTGCCAGCAGAGACTCAGGGGTGTGGGAATCCTACGAGCAGTACTTC,CASRDSGVWESYEQYF,TRBJ2-7,TRBV28,.,.
TGCAGTGCTAGAGATCAGGGGGGGGTAGCCAAAAACATTCAGTACTTC,CSARDQGGVAKNIQYF,TRBJ2-4,TRBV20-1,few,.
TGTGCCATCTCTAGAACACGGGGAGCTAGTGAGCAGTTCTTC,CAISRTRGASEQFF,TRBJ2-1,TRBV6-2/TRBV6-3,.,.
TGCAGCGTTGAAACACTAGCGGGATACCCCTACAATGAGCAGTTCTTC,CSVETLAGYPYNEQFF,TRBJ2-1,TRBV29-1,few,TRBD2
TGTGCCAGCAGTCTCGACGGGAGTGGCAAACTGTTTTTT,CASSLDGSGKLFF,TRBJ1-4,TRBV6-6,few,.
TGTGCCCGCAGCCCCCTGGACAACGAGCAGTACTTC,CARSPLDNEQYF,TRBJ2-7,TRBV9,.,.
TGCGCCAGCAGTGGCTCTACCCTAGCGGGGGGTGAGCAGTTCTTC,CASSGSTLAGGEQFF,TRBJ2-1,TRBV10-1,.,TRBD2
TGTGCCAGCAGCTTATTGGGACAGGGAACACGAGGCTACACCTTC,CASSLLGQGTRGYTF,TRBJ1-2,TRBV7-2,few,TRBD1
TGCGCCAGCAGCCCCCTAGCGGGGACGTTTTGGGAGCAGTACTTC,CASSPLAGTFWEQYF,TRBJ2-7,TRBV5-1,few,TRBD2
TGTGCCAGCAGCCAAGATTCAGCCGGGAACGAGCAGTACTTC,CASSQDSAGNEQYF,TRBJ2-7,TRBV3-1,few,.
TGTGCCAGCAGTGAAGTCGTGGGAGGGCCTAATGAGCAGTTCTTC,CASSEVVGGPNEQFF,TRBJ2-1,TRBV6-1,few,TRBD2
TGCAGTGCTAGAGACGCACAGCAGGGACAAGGGACCCAGTACTTC,CSARDAQQGQGTQYF,TRBJ2-5,TRBV20-1,.,.
TGTGCCAGCTCCCCGTGGGTAAATCAGCCCCAGCATTTT,CASSPWVNQPQHF,TRBJ1-5,TRBV5-8,.,.
TGCAGTGCTAGAGACGGGCTTACCACTGAAGCTTTCTTT,CSARDGLTTEAFF,TRBJ1-1,TRBV20-1,.,.
TGTGCCAGCAGCCCTCACCCCGGGGAGACCCAGTACTTC,CASSPHPGETQYF,TRBJ2-5,TRBV9,few,.
TGTGCCAGCAGTTTTTCAGATGAAGTCTACGAGCAGTACTTC,CASSFSDEVYEQYF,TRBJ2-7,TRBV27,.,.
TGTGCCAGCAGGGACCCTTGGGAGCAGTACTTC,CASRDPWEQYF,TRBJ2-7,TRBV27,.,.
TGTGCCTGGAGTGTAATCGGCACTGAAGCTTTCTTT,CAWSVIGTEAFF,TRBJ1-1,TRBV30,.,.
TGTGCCAGCAGCCAGAGACAGGTCCAAGAGACCCAGTACTTC,CASSQRQVQETQYF,TRBJ2-5,TRBV3-1,few,.
TGCAGTGCTAGGAAAGGGTCCCAAAACATTCAGTACTTC,CSARKGSQNIQYF,TRBJ2-4,TRBV20-1,few,.
TGTGCCAGCAGTTTAGGGCAGGGCCCACAACAAACTGAAGCTTTCTTT,CASSLGQGPQQTEAFF,TRBJ1-1,TRBV7-9,once,.
TGTGCCACCAGCAGCGGGAGGGTACTAGCCACAGATACGCAGTATTTT,CATSSGRVLATDTQYF,TRBJ2-3,TRBV15,.,TRBD2
TGTGCCAGCAGACTACAGGGGGCCAAGAGTGAGCAGTACTTC,CASRLQGAKSEQYF,TRBJ2-7,TRBV6-6,.,TRBD1
TGCGCCAGCAGCTCTTGGACATCCACTGGAAACACCATATATTTT,CASSSWTSTGNTIYF,TRBJ1-3,TRBV5-1,.,.
TGCAGTGCTAGAGATATGGGTGAATACGAGCAGTACTTC,CSARDMGEYEQYF,TRBJ2-7,TRBV20-1,few,.
TGTGCCAGCAGTCAAGATCTACCGGGACTCACCACCGGAGAGACCCAGTACTTC,CASSQDLPGLTTGETQYF,TRBJ2-5,TRBV4-2,many,.
TGTGCCAGCAGTGATAGCGGGAGAAGTTACGAGCAGTACTTC,CASSDSGRSYEQYF,TRBJ2-7,TRBV28,few,TRBD2
TGTGCCAGCAGTTTAATCCCTAGCAGCGAGACCCAGTACTTC,CASSLIPSSETQYF,TRBJ2-5,TRBV27,.,.
TGTGCCAGCAGCCAAGAAGAGGGGAATGAGCGGGAGGTCGACGAGCAGTACTTC,CASSQEEGNEREVDEQYF,TRBJ2-7,TRBV3-1,few,TRBD2
TGTGCCAGCTCACCAGTGTCGCCCGAGGGGGGCCTCCTTGAAGAGACCCAGTACTTC,CASSPVSPEGGLLEETQYF,TRBJ2-5,TRBV18,.,.
TGTGCCAGCAGACGCCCGGGACAGGGGACTCTTAACTATGGCTACACCTTC,CASRRPGQGTLNYGYTF,TRBJ1-2,TRBV12-3/TRBV12-4,.,TRBD1
TGCAGTGTGAAGAGACAGGTCCCTAGGGATACTGAAGCTTTCTTT,CSVKRQVPRDTEAFF,TRBJ1-1,TRBV20-1,.,.
TGTGCCAGCAGTCCTACCGGGGGGGCGGGTGAAAAACTGTTTTTT,CASSPTGGAGEKLFF,TRBJ1-4,TRBV12-3/TRBV12-4,.,.
TGTGCCAGCAGTCAAAGGACAGGTTTAAGCATTCCCTCTGGGGCCAACGTCCTGACTTTC,CASSQRTGLSIPSGANVLTF,TRBJ2-6,TRBV28,.,TRBD1
TGCAGTGCCCCAAGTGACGGACGCACAGATACGCAGTATTTT,CSAPSDGRTDTQYF,TRBJ2-3,TRBV20-1,few,.
TGTGCCAGCAGTGTCACTAGCGGGGGGGCGGTATCCAGGTCGGATGAGCAGTTCTTC,CASSVTSGGAVSRSDEQFF,TRBJ2-1,TRBV6-1,.,TRBD2
TGTGCCAGCAGCGCTTCGGAGGGTGGGAGGGCCTTCAGGTACAATGAGCAGTTCTTC,CASSASEGGRAFRYNEQFF,TRBJ2-1,TRBV9,.,TRBD2
TGTGCCAGCAGTTACTCGACACCGGGACAGGGTCGATCGAACACCGGGGAGCTGTTTTTT,CASSYSTPGQGRSNTGELFF,TRBJ2-2,TRBV6-2/TRBV6-3,.,TRBD1
TGCGCCAGCAGCTTGGGCGGACAGTATGAAGCTTTCTTT,CASSLGGQYEAFF,TRBJ1-1,TRBV5-1,.,.
TGTGCCAGCAGCCAAGTACCGGGCACCGGGGAGCTGTTTTTT,CASSQVPGTGELFF,TRBJ2-2,TRBV4-2,.,.
TGTGCCAGCAGCCGGGACGACAGGGAATTTAACTATGGCTACACCTTC,CASSRDDREFNYGYTF,TRBJ1-2,TRBV4-2,.,TRBD1
TGTGCCAGCAGCTTAGCGTTGGGAAACACTGAAGCTTTCTTT,CASSLALGNTEAFF,TRBJ1-1,TRBV7-8,few,.
TGTGCCAGCAGCTTAGAGGGGCTACCCCTCCACTTT,CASSLEGLPLHF,TRBJ1-6,TRBV7-9,few,.
TGTGCCACCAGCAGGGCTAGCGGCAATGAGCAGTTCTTC,CATSRASGNEQFF,TRBJ2-1,TRBV15,.,TRBD2
TGTGCCAGCAGCAAAACCCTCGGACTAGCGCAGTACAATGAGCAGTTCTTC,CASSKTLGLAQYNEQFF,TRBJ2-1,TRBV9,many,TRBD2
TGCGCCAGCAGCTTAACGACGGATGAAAAACTGTTTTTT,CASSLTTDEKLFF,TRBJ1-4,TRBV5-1,few,.
TGTGCCAGCAGCCAAGCGGGACATAACTACGAGCAGTACTTC,CASSQAGHNYEQYF,TRBJ2-7,TRBV3-1,.,.